This T cell receptor (beta chain) stems from a study of shared clonotypes between healthy human individuals. Findings and limits, study-wide: A small donor pool kept down the genetic and exposure-history diversity that was represented.

Every subset's genomic DNA went evenly onto several immunoSEQ plates. Using immunoSEQ multiplex PCR, the repertoire was profiled, and TCRdb retains in-frame clones only, with some absent. The profile shows 1,500,000 or so clones, approximately 98.5% of them singletons. Germline trimming cut 5 bases from V and 0 bases from J; bases unmatched to any gene: 4. The CDR3 has 14 amino acids. The germline CDR1 and CDR2 sequences are SEHNR and FQNEAQ (reference sequence). Both subsets, CD45RA+ naive and CD45RA-negative memory, were split from the CD4+ cells. In regard to this clone: As yet, its antigen is unknown. Other DNA sequences within the sample encode an identical CDR3.

The rearrangement uses TRBV7-9 and TRBJ2-7; TRBD2 agrees at 7 bases. The sequence was obtained from a man in his thirties or forties in good health. The sequenced material came from naive CD4+ T cells sorted from blood. This sample's subset: CD45RA+ positively selected. CDR3 sequence reads: CASSRGGSSYEQYF. CDR3 coding DNA: TGTGCCAGCAGCCGAGGCGGGAGCTCCTACGAGCAGTACTTC.